The clone carrying this TCR beta chain was recorded at least ten times. Its antigen is as yet unknown. The authors diagnosed from clinical symptoms, serum thyroxine, TRAb, thyroid ultrasound and orbital computed tomography. Sampling around 9 ml of fresh peripheral blood provided the PBMCs. This entry comes from a study of Graves' ophthalmopathy and Graves' hyperthyroidism. RNA transcripts yielded amplified TCR beta CDR3 regions. RT-PCR in the first round used HTBI primers; a second-round multiplex PCR followed. Via MiXCR, TCRdb re-called the multiplex PCR reads, giving one row per CDR3 protein. The sample holds 600,000 to 700,000 distinct CDR3 sequences, 35% to 45% seen once. Germline-derived CDR1 and CDR2 are SGHDT and YYEEEE. The CDR3 contains 16 residues. After removal of 0 bases from V and 2 bases from J, the junction contained 4 bases not matched to a gene. Regarding the study as a whole: Ophthalmopathy progression predictions by the model showed 72% to 80% specificity and 70.59% sensitivity. The authors also found most expanded thyroid clonotypes above 0.001 frequency in blood.

This sequence originates from an adult man with Graves' ophthalmopathy. Input material: peripheral blood. The chain employs TRBV5-6 and TRBJ1-1; the match to TRBD1 covers 10 bases. The CDR3 reads CASSLDGTGVNTEAFF. The CDR3 nucleotides read TGTGCCAGCAGCTTGGATGGGACAGGGGTAAACACTGAAGCTTTCTTT.